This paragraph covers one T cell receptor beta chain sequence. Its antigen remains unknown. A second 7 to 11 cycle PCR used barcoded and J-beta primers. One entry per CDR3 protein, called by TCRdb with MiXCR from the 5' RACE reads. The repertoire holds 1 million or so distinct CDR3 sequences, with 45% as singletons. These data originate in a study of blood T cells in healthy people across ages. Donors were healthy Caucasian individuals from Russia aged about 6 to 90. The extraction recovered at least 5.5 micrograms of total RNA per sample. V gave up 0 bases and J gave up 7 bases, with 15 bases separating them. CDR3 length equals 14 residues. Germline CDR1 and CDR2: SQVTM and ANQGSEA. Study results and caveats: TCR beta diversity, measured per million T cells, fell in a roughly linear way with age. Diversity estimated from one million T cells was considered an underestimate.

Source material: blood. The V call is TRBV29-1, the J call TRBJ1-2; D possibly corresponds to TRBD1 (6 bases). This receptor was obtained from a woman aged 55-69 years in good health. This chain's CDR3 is CSVEEVSTGSGYTF. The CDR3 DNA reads TGCAGCGTTGAAGAGGTTAGTACAGGGAGTGGCTACACCTTC.